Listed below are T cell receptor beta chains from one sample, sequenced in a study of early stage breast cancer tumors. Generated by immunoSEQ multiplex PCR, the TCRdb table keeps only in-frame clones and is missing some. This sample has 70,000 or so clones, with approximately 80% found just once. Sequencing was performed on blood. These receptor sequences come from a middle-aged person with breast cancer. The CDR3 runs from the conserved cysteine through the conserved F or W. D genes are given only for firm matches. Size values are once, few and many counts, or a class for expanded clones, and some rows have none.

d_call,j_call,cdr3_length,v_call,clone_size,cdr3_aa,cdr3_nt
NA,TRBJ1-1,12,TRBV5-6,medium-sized,CASSLRGTEAFF,TGTGCCAGCAGCTTGCGGGGCACTGAAGCTTTCTTT
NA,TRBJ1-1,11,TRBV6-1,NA,CASSQYSEAFF,TGTGCCAGCAGTCAGTATAGTGAAGCTTTCTTT
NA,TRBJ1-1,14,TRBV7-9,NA,CASSSDGSNTEAFF,TGTGCCAGCAGCTCGGACGGTTCAAACACTGAAGCTTTCTTT
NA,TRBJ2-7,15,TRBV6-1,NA,CASSLTGVRSYEQYF,TGTGCCAGCAGCCTTACCGGGGTTCGCTCCTACGAGCAGTACTTC
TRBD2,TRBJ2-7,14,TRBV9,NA,CASSLAGGPYEQYF,TGTGCCAGCAGCCTAGCGGGAGGGCCCTACGAGCAGTACTTC
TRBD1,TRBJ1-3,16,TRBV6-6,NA,CASSYRGQGFADTIYF,TGTGCCAGCAGTTACAGAGGACAGGGATTTGCGGACACCATATATTTT
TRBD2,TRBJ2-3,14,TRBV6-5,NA,CASQLAGGLDTQYF,TGTGCCAGTCAACTAGCGGGAGGTTTGGATACGCAGTATTTT
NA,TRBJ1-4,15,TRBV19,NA,CASSTRDSGGEKLFF,TGTGCCAGTAGTACTAGGGACTCCGGTGGTGAAAAACTGTTTTTT
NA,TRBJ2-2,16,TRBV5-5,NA,CASKPHRGLNTGELFF,TGTGCCAGCAAGCCACACCGGGGCCTCAACACCGGGGAGCTGTTTTTT
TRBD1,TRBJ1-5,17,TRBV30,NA,CAWSPGQGKFGNQPQHF,TGTGCCTGGAGTCCGGGACAGGGTAAATTCGGCAATCAGCCCCAGCATTTT
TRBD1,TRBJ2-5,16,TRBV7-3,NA,CASSLGPGQGQETQYF,TGTGCCAGCAGCTTAGGTCCGGGACAGGGCCAAGAGACCCAGTACTTC
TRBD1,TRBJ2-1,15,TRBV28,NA,CASSLTGGSYNEQFF,TGTGCCAGCAGTTTGACAGGGGGCTCCTACAATGAGCAGTTCTTC
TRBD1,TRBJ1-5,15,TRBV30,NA,CAWSRGTGRNQPQHF,TGTGCCTGGAGCCGCGGGACAGGGAGAAATCAGCCCCAGCATTTT
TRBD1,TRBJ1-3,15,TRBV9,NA,CASSTGQGPGNTIYF,TGTGCCAGCAGCACGGGACAGGGGCCTGGAAACACCATATATTTT
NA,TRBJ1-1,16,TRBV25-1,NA,CASSECRGPRDTEAFF,TGTGCCAGCAGTGAATGCAGAGGACCCCGGGACACTGAAGCTTTCTTT
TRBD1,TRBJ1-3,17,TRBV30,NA,CAWSIGTGGSTGNTIYF,TGTGCCTGGAGTATTGGGACAGGGGGCTCAACTGGAAACACCATATATTTT
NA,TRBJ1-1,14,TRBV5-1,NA,CASSLGGANTEAFF,TGCGCCAGCAGCTTGGGAGGGGCGAACACTGAAGCTTTCTTT
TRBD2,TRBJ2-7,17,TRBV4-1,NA,CASSQDRLAGAEYEQYF,TGCGCCAGCAGCCAAGATCGGTTGGCGGGAGCCGAGTACGAGCAGTACTTC